This passage covers 16 T cell receptor beta chains from one sample sequenced in a study of CD8 T cells in ankylosing spondylitis. TCRdb itself ran the 5' RACE reads through MiXCR, one entry per CDR3 protein. The data show approximately 200,000 distinct CDR3 sequences, 10% to 15% seen once. The specimen was blood, either unsorted or a sorted T cell fraction (not recorded which). The source is a female donor with ankylosing spondylitis or in good health (not recorded which).

This clonotype was detected ten times or more. The V call is TRBV7-3, the J call TRBJ2-3; the D gene is possibly TRBD1 (6 bases). Germline-derived CDR1 and CDR2 are SGHTA and FQGTGA. The CDR3 runs to 14 residues. Trimming stripped 6 bases from V and 0 bases from J, with 10 bases between. The CDR3 loop reads CASRPGQSTDTQYF. The DNA of the CDR3 is TGTGCCAGCAGACCAGGACAGAGCACAGATACGCAGTATTTT.

This clonotype was counted many times. The chain has TRBV24-1 and TRBJ2-7; maybe TRBD1 (6 bases). Trimming pared 6 bases from V and 4 bases from J, leaving 18 bases between. CDR1 is KGHDR and CDR2 is SFDVKD in the germline V gene. This CDR3 has 15 amino acids. As DNA, the CDR3 is TGTGCCACCAGTCGGGGCAGGGGTAATTCTTACGAGCAGTACTTC. Translation gives CATSRGRGNSYEQYF.

This chain uses TRBV7-2 with TRBJ2-5; 7 bases line up with TRBD1. The germline V gene has CDR1 SGHTA and CDR2 FQGNSA. V lost 3 bases to trimming and J lost 2 bases; unmatched junction nucleotides: 3. The CDR3 has 14 amino acids. The CDR3 region has the DNA TGTGCCAGCAGCTTCCAGACAGGGCAAGAGACCCAGTACTTC. Translation: CASSFQTGQETQYF.

This clonotype has more than one count but fewer than ten. The chain joins TRBV20-1 to TRBJ2-2; TRBD2 agrees at 8 bases. There are 18 residues in the CDR3. J gave up 1 base and V 3 bases, and 13 bases lay outside the gene matches. Per germline, CDR1 DFQATT and CDR2 SNEGSKA (reference sequence). As DNA, the CDR3 is TGCAGTGCTAGTTTGGTAGCGGGGCGAGGGGGGAACACCGGGGAGCTGTTTTTT. Its protein is CSASLVAGRGGNTGELFF.

This clonotype occurred many times. The chain is built from TRBV3-1 and TRBJ2-7; TRBD2 agrees at 9 bases. Germline CDR1 is LGHDT and CDR2 is YNNKEL (reference sequence). The CDR3 is 15 residues long. V gave up 4 bases and J gave up 6 bases; unmatched junction bases: 10. CDR3 DNA: TGTGCCAGCAGCCCCGATGGGGGTAGCGGGAGCGAGCAGTACTTC. Translating it yields CASSPDGGSGSEQYF.

This sequence joins TRBV7-2 and TRBJ1-1; no definite D call. Trimming removed 3 bases at V and 0 bases at J, with 5 bases between. CDR1 is SGHTA, CDR2 FQGNSA, per germline. The CDR3 contains 13 residues. CDR3 region: CASSFFMNTEAFF. CDR3 bases: TGTGCCAGCAGCTTTTTTATGAACACTGAAGCTTTCTTT.

The chain is built from TRBV19 and TRBJ2-6; the match to TRBD1 covers 7 bases. The V and J ends lost 5 bases and 2 bases, in that order; junction bases with no gene match: 6. Germline loops: CDR1 LNHDA, CDR2 SQIVND (reference sequence). The CDR3 is made up of 16 amino acids. The CDR3 protein is CASSPNDRAGANVLTF. The CDR3 region has the DNA TGTGCCAGTAGTCCCAACGACAGGGCTGGGGCCAACGTCCTGACTTTC.

This clonotype was recorded many times. J is TRBJ2-3 and V is TRBV2; 8 bases are a match to TRBD1. This CDR3 has 14 amino acids. With 6 bases clipped from V and 10 bases from J, the junction kept 12 bases outside the gene matches. Germline lookup yields CDR1 SNHLY and CDR2 FYNNEI. For the CDR3, the DNA is TGTGCCAGCAGATGGACAGGGATTGAGGGATCGCAGTATTTT. Translating gives CASRWTGIEGSQYF. Filled out from reference TRBV2 and TRBJ2-3, the complete variable domain reads EPEVTQTPSHQVTQMGQEVILRCVPISNHLYFYWYRQILGQKVEFLVSFYNNEISEKSEIFDDQFSVERPDGSNFTLKIRSTKLEDSAMYFCASRWTGIEGSQYFGPGTRLTVL.

The chain links TRBV2 to TRBJ2-1; 7 bases line up with TRBD1. The V segment lost 6 bases and the J segment 8 bases; nucleotides outside the gene matches: 7. This CDR3 contains 13 residues. In germline, CDR1 is SNHLY, CDR2 FYNNEI. CDR3 in DNA: TGTGCCAGCAGCGTACTAGGGGGCGATGAGCAGTTCTTC. Amino acid sequence: CASSVLGGDEQFF.

This clonotype was observed at least ten times. This sequence joins TRBV18 and TRBJ2-7; D tentatively reads TRBD1 or TRBD2 (5 bases each). Germline CDR1 is KGHSH and CDR2 is LQKENI. V lost 1 base and J 0 bases, leaving 10 bases between the germline ends. The CDR3 totals 15 residues. CDR3 nucleotides: TGTGCCAGCTCACCACTTCCAGGGAGCTCCTACGAGCAGTACTTC. This sequence encodes CASSPLPGSSYEQYF.

At least ten counts were recorded for this clonotype. V is TRBV27 and J is TRBJ1-6; D not resolved. Trimming took off 2 bases at V and 0 bases at J, with 5 bases between the two ends. Germline loops: CDR1 MNHEY, CDR2 SMNVEV (reference sequence). This CDR3 spans 15 amino acids. CDR3 nucleotides: TGTGCCAGCAGTTTAATGGGCTCCTATAATTCACCCCTCCACTTT. This encodes CASSLMGSYNSPLHF.

Remarks on this clonotype: Germline is not matched at one junction end, which may reflect a read error. The genes are TRBV2 and TRBJ2-1; 13 bases map to TRBD2. In germline, CDR1 is SNHLY, CDR2 FYNNEI. The CDR3 has 17 residues. CDR3 protein: CVSSILLAGGPYNEQFF. CDR3 DNA sequence: TGTGTCAGCAGCATTTTACTAGCGGGAGGGCCCTACAATGAGCAGTTCTTC.

In DNA form, the CDR3 reads TGTGCCAGCTCACCAGATAAGGGGTCCTACGAGCAGTACTTC. Amino acid sequence: CASSPDKGSYEQYF. The chain links TRBV18 to TRBJ2-7; perhaps TRBD1 as D (5 bases). The V gene lost 2 bases and the J gene lost 1 base, with 9 bases spanning the gap. Looked up from germline, CDR1 is KGHSH and CDR2 is LQKENI. The CDR3 runs 14 residues.

Many counts were recorded for this clonotype. The chain has TRBV4-3 and TRBJ2-2, with a possible D match to TRBD2 (6 bases). This CDR3 has 16 residues. CDR1 is LGHNA and CDR2 is YSLEER in the germline V gene. The V end was cut by 1 base, the J end by 3 bases, with 12 bases between. CDR3 loop: CASSQVWDSDTGELFF. The CDR3 nucleotides read TGCGCCAGCAGCCAAGTCTGGGACTCCGACACCGGGGAGCTGTTTTTT.

The chain recombines TRBV30 with TRBJ2-1; the D is unclear. Deletions cut 0 bases from V and 7 bases from J, with 4 bases between. CDR1 GTSNPN and CDR2 SVGIG come from the germline V gene (reference sequence). The CDR3 length is 11 residues. The CDR3 DNA reads TGTGCCTGGAGTGTTTCTAATGAGCAGTTCTTC. It encodes CAWSVSNEQFF.

This clonotype has a handful of counts. V usage is TRBV7-2 and J usage is TRBJ1-1; D is possibly TRBD1 (5 bases). V was clipped by 5 bases and J by 1 base, with 14 bases between them. The CDR3 has 15 amino acids. Germline loops: CDR1 SGHTA, CDR2 FQGNSA. The chain's CDR3 is CASSPPGLSNTEAFF. DNA for the CDR3: TGTGCCAGCAGCCCCCCAGGGTTATCGAACACTGAAGCTTTCTTT.